This TCR beta chain was recorded in a study of OX40 agonist ivuxolimab in advanced cancers. Study information: Subjects had a mean age of about 61 years, with a range of about 23 to 79; around 80% were male.

Germline loops: CDR1 KGHSH, CDR2 LQKENI. V gave up 7 bases and J gave up 6 bases; unmatched junction bases: 9. There are 15 residues in the CDR3. It was autoimmune disease history or systemic immunosuppression that excluded patients. The repertoire was sequenced with immunoSEQ multiplex PCR; TCRdb's copy has only in-frame clones and lacks some. The sample has 80,000 to 85,000 clones, around 84% seen once. Sequenced material: CD4+ or CD8+ T cells sorted from blood, taken in a trial of the OX40 agonist ivuxolimab. The rearrangement links TRBV18 to TRBJ2-1; TRBD1 aligns across 10 bases. The TCR was taken from an adult with an advanced solid tumor such as melanoma, head and neck, liver or kidney cancer. The CDR3 is CASLPGTGDSNEQFF. The CDR3 region has the DNA TGTGCCAGCTTACCCGGGACAGGGGATTCCAATGAGCAGTTCTTC. Using reference TRBV18 and TRBJ2-1 for the parts outside the CDR3, the full variable domain is NAGVMQNPRHLVRRRGQEARLRCSPMKGHSHVYWYRQLPEEGLKFMVYLQKENIIDESGMPKERFSAEFPKEGPSILRIQQVVRGDSAAYFCASLPGTGDSNEQFFGPGTRLTVL.